This entry lists 24 T cell receptor beta chains sequenced from one sample in a study of shared clonotypes between healthy human individuals. The method was immunoSEQ multiplex PCR; TCRdb's version includes in-frame clones alone and lacks a portion of them. The sample gives about 2.2 million clones, around 93% of which show up once; approximately 1.6% is in the top ten. It was CD45RO-negative cells, positively selected for CCR7, that made up naive CD8 cells, with terminally differentiated effector memory CD45RA+ cells excluded. Sequenced sample: naive CD8+ T cells from PBMCs. These receptors originate from a man aged 18 to 35 in good health. Some clones in this sample may be carry-over from other donors' samples.

V usage is TRBV7-3 and J usage is TRBJ2-3; D uncertain. Per the germline V gene, CDR1 is SGHTA and CDR2 is FQGTGA. CDR3 size: 14 residues. The V end lost 5 bases, the J end lost 2 bases, and 11 bases lay between the germline ends. CDR3 in amino acids: CASSQAPITDTQYF. The CDR3 DNA reads as TGTGCCAGCAGCCAGGCCCCGATCACAGATACGCAGTATTTT. Full variable domain (outside the CDR3, taken from reference TRBV7-3 and TRBJ2-3): GAGVSQTPSNKVTEKGKYVELRCDPISGHTALYWYRQSLGQGPEFLIYFQGTGAADDSGLPNDRFFAVRPEGSVSTLKIQRTERGDSAVYLCASSQAPITDTQYFGPGTRLTVL.

The genes are TRBV11-2 and TRBJ1-1; 8 bases align to TRBD1. This CDR3 has 15 residues. V gave up 9 bases and J gave up 3 bases; unmatched junction bases: 12. Looked up from germline, CDR1 is SGHAT and CDR2 is FQNNGV. The CDR3 here is CASSPPDRADTEAFF. Here the CDR3 DNA reads TGTGCCAGTAGTCCCCCGGACAGGGCTGACACTGAAGCTTTCTTT.

The chain employs TRBV29-1 and TRBJ2-1; D possibly corresponds to TRBD2 (5 bases). V was cut by 4 bases and J by 7 bases, with 14 bases left in between. Germline V gene sequence: CDR1 SQVTM, CDR2 ANQGSEA. This CDR3 region has 13 residues. CDR3 in amino acids: CSVVGVYGNEQFF. Here the CDR3 DNA reads TGCAGCGTTGTGGGAGTATATGGAAATGAGCAGTTCTTC.

This chain joins TRBV19 and TRBJ1-5; D gene unclear. Germline V CDR1 and CDR2: LNHDA, SQIVND (reference sequence). The V end lost 6 bases, the J end lost 0 bases, and 12 bases lay between the germline ends. The CDR3 is made up of 15 amino acids. The CDR3 here is CASRPDRTSNQPQHF. The DNA of the CDR3 is TGTGCCAGTAGACCCGATCGAACTAGCAATCAGCCCCAGCATTTT.

In DNA form, the CDR3 reads TGTGCCAGCAGCTTAAGCGAAGCCAACTCCTACGAGCAGTACTTC. It codes for CASSLSEANSYEQYF. The V gene is TRBV7-9, the J gene TRBJ2-7; D not certain. The V end was cut by 2 bases, the J end by 0 bases, with 11 bases between. CDR1 is SEHNR, CDR2 FQNEAQ, per germline (reference sequence). This CDR3 has 15 residues.

This chain connects TRBV14 to TRBJ1-2; the D gene is possibly TRBD1 (5 bases). Trimming took off 5 bases at V and 4 bases at J, with 8 bases between the two ends. The germline V gene has CDR1 SGHDN and CDR2 FVKESK. The CDR3 length is 12 residues. CDR3 DNA sequence: TGTGCCAGCAGCTCGGGACCCTATGGCTACACCTTC. It is translated as CASSSGPYGYTF.

This sequence joins TRBV5-4 and TRBJ1-1, with TRBD1 matching 9 bases. This CDR3 has 15 amino acids. The germline CDR1 and CDR2 sequences are SGHNT and YYREEE (reference sequence). Trimming took 0 bases from V and 5 from J; bases not matched to a gene: 5. The CDR3 loop is CASSLVDRGNTEAFF. CDR3 sequence (DNA): TGTGCCAGCAGCTTGGTAGACAGGGGGAATACTGAAGCTTTCTTT.

This clone was found once. This sample includes further DNA sequences coding for the same CDR3. This CDR3 is CASSSGPGYEQYF. CDR3 sequence (DNA): TGTGCCAGCAGTTCTGGGCCTGGTTACGAGCAGTACTTC. The V call is TRBV27, the J call TRBJ2-7; D is ambiguous. The CDR3 runs to 13 residues. CDR1 is MNHEY and CDR2 is SMNVEV in the germline V gene (reference sequence). Between the trimmed V and J ends, which lost 4 bases and 4 bases, there was a span of 11 bases.

The sample holds one count of this clone. Distinct nucleotide sequences in the sample also encode this CDR3. The rearrangement links TRBV7-2 to TRBJ2-1; D not certain. The CDR3 totals 13 residues. Germline-derived CDR1 and CDR2 are SGHTA and FQGNSA. Trimming removed 1 base from V and 6 bases from J, with 7 bases in between. Here the CDR3 DNA reads TGTGCCAGCAGCTTAGGGGGTGGCAATGAGCAGTTCTTC. Amino acid sequence: CASSLGGGNEQFF.

The chain has TRBV28 and TRBJ2-5; TRBD2 aligns across 7 bases. Germline V gives CDR1 MDHEN, CDR2 SYDVKM. The V and J ends lost 6 bases and 1 base, in that order; junction bases with no gene match: 23. The CDR3 loop spans 20 amino acids. CDR3 amino acids: CASSPAVWKRGWGSQETQYF. DNA of the CDR3: TGTGCCAGCAGCCCCGCCGTGTGGAAGCGGGGATGGGGATCCCAAGAGACCCAGTACTTC.

The chain employs TRBV28 and TRBJ2-7; tentative D call: TRBD2 (6 bases). CDR3 size: 16 residues. Germline V gene lookup returns CDR1 MDHEN and CDR2 SYDVKM. Deletions cut 5 bases from V and 4 bases from J, with 21 bases between. CDR3: CASSPGARRGFYEQYF. The CDR3 bases are TGTGCCAGCAGTCCCGGTGCGAGGCGGGGATTTTACGAGCAGTACTTC. The full variable domain, with the rest looked up from reference TRBV28 and TRBJ2-7, is DVKVTQSSRYLVKRTGEKVFLECVQDMDHENMFWYRQDPGLGLRLIYFSYDVKMKEKGDIPEGYSVSREKKERFSLILESASTNQTSMYLCASSPGARRGFYEQYFGPGTRLTVT.

The CDR3 DNA reads TGTGCCAGCAGCTTCCGGCTAGCGAGTTACAATGAGCAGTTCTTC. It specifies CASSFRLASYNEQFF. This rearrangement joins TRBV7-9 to TRBJ2-1, with D perhaps matching TRBD2 (6 bases). CDR3 length: 15 amino acids. From germline, CDR1 is SEHNR and CDR2 FQNEAQ (reference sequence). V lost 3 bases to trimming and J lost 4 bases, with 13 bases between them.

The chain employs TRBV19 and TRBJ2-1, with 7 bases that match TRBD2. The V gene's germline CDR1 is LNHDA and CDR2 SQIVND (reference sequence). The CDR3 is 13 residues long. V shed 5 bases, J shed 8 bases, and the junction held 6 bases outside the gene matches. DNA of the CDR3: TGTGCCAGTAGTTTTGAGGGGAGGGATGAGCAGTTCTTC. It specifies CASSFEGRDEQFF.

The genes are TRBV5-6 and TRBJ1-1; no reliable D call. Germline V lookup: CDR1 SGHDT, CDR2 YYEEEE. The length of the CDR3 is 13 residues. Between the trimmed V and J ends, which lost 4 bases and 4 bases, there was a span of 11 bases. As DNA, the CDR3 is TGTGCCAGCAGCCCGATGCGGGGCACTGAAGCTTTCTTT. This translates into CASSPMRGTEAFF.

The CDR3 sequence: CASRSGRGNTGELFF. Here the CDR3 DNA reads TGCGCCAGCAGGTCGGGCAGGGGGAACACCGGGGAGCTGTTTTTT. V gene TRBV4-3 combines with J gene TRBJ2-2, with D maybe TRBD1 (6 bases). The CDR3 has 15 amino acids. V lost 6 bases to trimming and J lost 1 base, with 12 bases between them. From germline, CDR1 is LGHNA and CDR2 YSLEER.

V gene TRBV5-6 combines with J gene TRBJ2-7; the D is unclear. There are 12 residues in the CDR3. Germline V lookup: CDR1 SGHDT, CDR2 YYEEEE. V lost 0 bases and J lost 6, with 7 bases in between. The CDR3 loop reads CASSLALGEQYF. CDR3 nucleotides: TGTGCCAGCAGCTTGGCCTTAGGCGAGCAGTACTTC.

The rearrangement uses TRBV15 and TRBJ2-7; 9 nucleotides match TRBD1. Germline assignment: CDR1 LNHNV and CDR2 YYDKDF (reference sequence). Trimming cost V 0 bases and J 0 bases; bases outside gene matches: 0. This CDR3 contains 15 residues. The CDR3 loop reads CATSRETGGSYEQYF. CDR3 bases: TGTGCCACCAGCAGAGAGACAGGGGGCTCCTACGAGCAGTACTTC.

This rearrangement joins TRBV6-5 to TRBJ2-7; the match to TRBD1 covers 9 bases. Trimming cost V 2 bases and J 0 bases; bases outside gene matches: 5. Germline V gene lookup returns CDR1 MNHEY and CDR2 SVGAGI. CDR3 length: 16 residues. CDR3 bases: TGTGCCAGCAGTTACGGTCGGACAGGGGCCTCCTACGAGCAGTACTTC. Encoded protein: CASSYGRTGASYEQYF.

This chain uses TRBV27 with TRBJ2-2, with D unresolved. V gave up 10 bases and J gave up 7 bases, with 10 bases separating them. The CDR3 sequence is 11 residues long. The germline gives CDR1 MNHEY, CDR2 SMNVEV (reference sequence). CDR3 nucleotide sequence: TGTGCCACCCGGACGGGCGGGGAGCTGTTTTTT. Encoded protein: CATRTGGELFF.

This chain joins TRBV15 and TRBJ2-7; D is possibly TRBD1 or TRBD2 (5 bases each). The germline V and J ends were trimmed by 1 base and 4 bases, with 11 bases remaining between them. The germline CDR1 and CDR2 sequences are LNHNV and YYDKDF (reference sequence). The CDR3 is 14 amino acids. CDR3 protein: CATSRGMGDYEQYF. For the CDR3, the DNA is TGTGCCACCAGCAGAGGAATGGGGGATTACGAGCAGTACTTC.

This clone was seen a single time. This specimen includes other DNA sequences encoding the same CDR3. The chain combines TRBV5-1 with TRBJ2-7, with TRBD1 identical over 10 bases. The V and J ends lost 4 bases and 2 bases, in that order; junction bases with no gene match: 3. This CDR3 has 14 residues. Looked up from germline, CDR1 is SGHRS and CDR2 is YFSETQ. As DNA, the CDR3 is TGCGCCAGCAGCCAAGGGACAGGGGCCTACGAGCAGTACTTC. Its protein is CASSQGTGAYEQYF.

The V and J genes are TRBV9 and TRBJ2-3, with TRBD2 identical over 10 bases. After removal of 4 bases from V and 4 bases from J, the junction contained 18 bases not matched to a gene. CDR3 length: 19 residues. Germline-derived CDR1 and CDR2 are SGDLS and YYNGEE. CDR3 amino acids: CASSPGGVAGGSRADTQYF. The CDR3 DNA follows: TGTGCCAGCAGCCCTGGGGGCGTAGCGGGAGGCTCGAGGGCAGATACGCAGTATTTT.

The chain carries TRBV7-9 and TRBJ2-3; TRBD2 aligns across 11 bases. Germline trimming cut 5 bases from V and 4 bases from J; bases unmatched to any gene: 5. Germline assignment: CDR1 SEHNR and CDR2 FQNEAQ (reference sequence). The CDR3 covers 15 residues. The CDR3 loop is CASSPLAGVPDTQYF. CDR3 nucleotide sequence: TGTGCCAGCAGCCCACTAGCGGGAGTCCCAGATACGCAGTATTTT. Drawing the rest from reference TRBV7-9 and TRBJ2-3, the complete variable domain is DTGVSQNPRHKITKRGQNVTFRCDPISEHNRLYWYRQTLGQGPEFLTYFQNEAQLEKSRLLSDRFSAERPKGSFSTLEIQRTEQGDSAMYLCASSPLAGVPDTQYFGPGTRLTVL.

The rearrangement joins TRBV9 to TRBJ1-1; 8 bases are shared with TRBD1. The length of the CDR3 is 19 residues. Trimming cost V 3 bases and J 1 base; bases outside gene matches: 17. Germline CDR1 and CDR2: SGDLS and YYNGEE. The CDR3 region is CASSAGGAGGYWENTEAFF. The CDR3 coding sequence is TGTGCCAGCAGCGCCGGGGGCGCAGGGGGCTATTGGGAGAACACTGAAGCTTTCTTT.